The 21 T cell receptor beta chains below were found in one sample sequenced in a study of tissue T cells after allogeneic stem cell transplantation. TCRdb's copy holds only in-frame clones and misses some; the assay was immunoSEQ multiplex PCR. Of approximately 47,000 clones listed, 73% are singletons. Material: sorted cells pooled from one or two spleens. These receptors came from a pool of C57BL/6 mice in good health.

This clone has only one observation. The gene names given are mouse names. The read comes to an end 1 residue before the CDR3 does, leaving the germline J gene to fill in the end. The chain combines TRBV14 with TRBJ2-5, with 8 bases matching TRBD2. The CDR3 is 15 amino acids. V was clipped by 4 bases and J by 0 bases; unmatched bases: 4. Germline V CDR1 and CDR2: SGHDT, FRDEAV. The sequenced part of the CDR3 DNA is TGTGCCAGCAGTCTACTGGGGGCGAACCAAGACACCCAGTAC. Protein product: CASSLLGANQDTQY. In full, the CDR3 reads CASSLLGANQDTQYF.

To note about this clone: These gene names are mouse names. The CDR3 goes on 1 residue after the read ends, and that part is filled in from the germline J gene. This rearrangement joins TRBV13-2 to TRBJ2-1; D gene uncertain. V gave up 1 base and J gave up 7 bases, with 9 bases separating them. The CDR3 extends over 13 amino acids. From germline, CDR1 is NNHNN and CDR2 SYGAGS (reference sequence). The chain's CDR3 is CASGDNREAEQFF. CDR3 DNA (partial): TGTGCCAGCGGTGATAACAGAGAAGCTGAGCAGTTC.

A remark on this clone: Gene names are mouse gene names. Sequencing ends 1 residue short of the CDR3 end; the germline J gene provides the rest. This sequence joins TRBV19 and TRBJ2-1, with unresolved D. Germline V gene lookup returns CDR1 FNHDT and CDR2 SITEND (reference sequence). V lost 1 base, J lost 0 bases, and 8 bases lay in between. This CDR3 region has 15 residues. The CDR3 is CASSITQYNYAEQFF. The covered CDR3 bases are TGTGCCAGCAGTATAACACAATATAACTATGCTGAGCAGTTC.

As regards this clone: Gene and germline names: mouse. The read ends 1 residue early relative to the CDR3; the germline J gene fills the gap. This chain joins TRBV3 and TRBJ2-1; no clear D gene. Per the germline V gene, CDR1 is SNHLY and CDR2 is FYNGKV (reference sequence). Deletions cut 5 bases from V and 0 bases from J, with 8 bases between. The CDR3 covers 14 residues. The DNA read from the CDR3 is TGTGCCAGCAGCAAACAAAATAACTATGCTGAGCAGTTC. Translation: CASSKQNNYAEQF. The CDR3 reads in full as CASSKQNNYAEQFF.

Remarks on this clone: These gene names are mouse names. Read sequence stops 1 residue before the CDR3 end, and the germline J gene provides the missing end. The rearrangement links TRBV3 to TRBJ2-2, with 9 bases lining up with TRBD2. The CDR3 has 16 residues. Germline CDR1 reads SNHLY; CDR2 reads FYNGKV (reference sequence). With 5 bases clipped from V and 1 base from J, the junction kept 5 bases outside the gene matches. This CDR3 reads CASSPPGGVNTGQLYF. The CDR3 bases that were read are TGTGCCAGCAGCCCCCCTGGGGGGGTAAACACCGGGCAGCTCTAC.

About this clone itself: Mouse gene names and germline throughout. The read finishes 1 residue shy of the CDR3 end, and the germline J gene is used to complete it. V usage is TRBV13-2 and J usage is TRBJ2-3; 9 nucleotides align to TRBD1. The CDR3 is 16 residues long. Per the germline V gene, CDR1 is NNHNN and CDR2 is SYGAGS (reference sequence). V was pared by 3 bases and J by 1 base, with 6 bases of the junction left unmatched. The CDR3 bases that were read are TGTGCCAGCGGTGCCGGGACAGGGTGGGGTGCAGAAACGCTGTAT. Its protein product is CASGAGTGWGAETLY. The complete CDR3 reads CASGAGTGWGAETLYF.

A note on this clone: Each gene name is a mouse one. The CDR3 end lies 1 residue beyond the end of the read and is filled in from the germline J gene. V and J are TRBV2 and TRBJ2-3; D is unresolved. The V end lost 0 bases, the J end lost 0 bases, and 7 bases lay between the germline ends. CDR1 and CDR2 from the germline V gene are LGHNA and YSYQKL. The CDR3 runs to 15 residues. The sequenced CDR3 bases are TGTGCCAGCAGCCAAGACTCGGCTAGTGCAGAAACGCTGTAT. It yields the protein CASSQDSASAETLY. The complete CDR3 reads CASSQDSASAETLYF.

This clone was counted only a few times. Germline and genes: mouse. The read ends 1 residue before the CDR3 terminus; that terminus is restored from the germline J gene. V is TRBV3 and J is TRBJ2-7, with TRBD2 matching 12 bases. This CDR3 has 14 amino acids. J gave up 6 bases and V 3 bases, and 3 bases lay outside the gene matches. Germline V gene sequence: CDR1 SNHLY, CDR2 FYNGKV (reference sequence). The CDR3 DNA, read in part, is TGTGCCAGCAGCTTCCGGGACTGGGGGGTTGAACAGTAC. It specifies CASSFRDWGVEQY. The complete CDR3 protein is CASSFRDWGVEQYF.

On this clone: The gene names given are mouse names. The observed sequence ends 1 residue before the CDR3 terminus, with the missing tail filled in from the germline J gene. The chain combines TRBV5 with TRBJ2-3; 7 nucleotides align to TRBD2. The germline V gene encodes CDR1 LGHNA and CDR2 YNLKQL (reference sequence). This CDR3 has 15 amino acids. V dropped 0 bases and J dropped 3; count of bases not matched to a gene: 3. The part of the CDR3 DNA that was read is TGTGCCAGCAGCCAAGAGATGGGGGGAGCAGAAACGCTGTAT. Residues: CASSQEMGGAETLY. The entire CDR3 reads CASSQEMGGAETLYF.

Comment on this clone: Each gene name is a mouse one. The covered CDR3 bases are TGTGCAAGCAGCTTTTGGGGGGCGGGTCAAAACACCTTGTAC. Protein product: CASSFWGAGQNTLY. The whole CDR3 protein is CASSFWGAGQNTLYF. The chain carries TRBV16 and TRBJ2-4; D may be TRBD2 (7 bases). The DNA ends 1 residue before the CDR3 does, and the rest of the CDR3 is filled in from the germline J gene. CDR3 length: 15 amino acids. Germline V gene lookup returns CDR1 SGHSA and CDR2 FRNQAP. V gave up 3 bases and J gave up 1 base, with 11 bases separating them.

A note on this clone: Mouse gene names and germline throughout. The CDR3 extends 1 residue past the end of the read, so its final part is completed from the germline J gene. The chain has TRBV5 and TRBJ1-5; a possible D gene is TRBD1 (5 bases). Trimming stripped 0 bases from V and 3 bases from J, with 9 bases between. The CDR3 length is 15 residues. Germline lookup yields CDR1 LGHNA and CDR2 YNLKQL (reference sequence). CDR3 bases read: TGTGCCAGCAGCCAAGATCAGGGTGGCAACCAGGCTCCGCTT. Translation gives CASSQDQGGNQAPL. The whole CDR3 sequence reads CASSQDQGGNQAPLF.

On this clone itself: Genes and germline are mouse. The CDR3 end falls 1 residue outside the read, so it is completed with the germline J gene. The chain links TRBV12-1 to TRBJ1-6, with 7 bases that match TRBD1. TRBJ1-6 is placed among ORFs of uncertain function. Per germline, CDR1 SGHSN and CDR2 HYEKVE. Trimming took 4 bases from V and 4 from J; bases not matched to a gene: 3. This CDR3 spans 14 amino acids. The CDR3 here is CASSYRGYNSPLYF. The DNA read from the CDR3 is TGTGCCAGCTCATACAGGGGTTATAATTCGCCCCTCTAC.

Only a few counts were recorded for this clone. Gene names denote mouse genes. The CDR3 is cut off 1 residue early in the read; its end comes from the germline J gene. The V call is TRBV16, the J call TRBJ2-7; 10 bases line up with TRBD1. Germline loops: CDR1 SGHSA, CDR2 FRNQAP. V was clipped by 0 bases and J by 5 bases; unmatched bases: 1. The length of the CDR3 is 14 residues. CDR3 sequence: CASSLEDRGDEQYF. The covered CDR3 bases are TGTGCAAGCAGCTTAGAGGACAGGGGGGATGAACAGTAC.

A word on this clone: Gene and germline names: mouse. The read halts 1 residue ahead of the CDR3 end, with the missing end drawn from the germline J gene. This chain uses TRBV13-2 with TRBJ1-1; 11 nucleotides agree with TRBD1. V was clipped by 5 bases and J by 0 bases; unmatched bases: 6. Germline CDR1 NNHNN, CDR2 SYGAGS (reference sequence). The CDR3 contains 16 residues. CDR3 DNA, as far as it was read: TGTGCCAGCGGCCGGGACAGGGGGAATGCAAACACAGAAGTCTTC. Its protein is CASGRDRGNANTEVF. The complete CDR3 reads CASGRDRGNANTEVFF.

This clone was seen a single time. Mouse germline and gene names are used. Sequencing ends 1 residue short of the CDR3 end; the germline J gene provides the rest. The chain recombines TRBV20 with TRBJ1-6; 7 bases fit TRBD1. TRBJ1-6 is an open reading frame whose function is uncertain. After removal of 1 base from V and 3 bases from J, the junction contained 0 bases not matched to a gene. The CDR3 length is 14 residues. Germline CDR1 and CDR2: GFQATS and STVNSAI. The CDR3 spells CGARGQGYNSPLYF. CDR3 bases read: TGTGGTGCTAGGGGACAGGGCTATAATTCGCCCCTCTAC.

This clone came up once. Gene names and germline refer to mouse. The read finishes 1 residue shy of the CDR3 end, and the germline J gene is used to complete it. The J gene is TRBJ2-5, the V gene TRBV12-1; D ambiguous. The CDR3 is 14 amino acids. Germline lookup yields CDR1 SGHSN and CDR2 HYEKVE. V was clipped by 0 bases and J by 0 bases, with 6 bases between them. The CDR3 sequence: CASSLGSNQDTQYF. The CDR3 bases that were read are TGTGCCAGCTCTCTCGGCAGTAACCAAGACACCCAGTAC.

Turning to this clone: The gene symbols are mouse symbols. The read ends 1 residue early relative to the CDR3; the germline J gene fills the gap. The chain has TRBV17 and TRBJ2-7; D could derive from TRBD1 or TRBD2 (5 bases each). The ends were cut back, 1 base at V and 2 bases at J, with 9 bases in the middle. Germline V gene lookup returns CDR1 MNHDT and CDR2 YYDKIL. There are 14 residues in the CDR3. The part of the CDR3 DNA that was read is TGTGCTAGCAGTAGAGGGGGGAGGGCCTATGAACAGTAC. Amino acid sequence: CASSRGGRAYEQY. The full CDR3 sequence reads CASSRGGRAYEQYF.

To note about this clone: The listed genes are named as in mouse. With the read ending 1 residue before the CDR3 end, the germline J gene is used to fill in that end. The chain combines TRBV13-3 with TRBJ2-7; 7 positions agree with TRBD2. This CDR3 spans 14 amino acids. Germline V gene lookup returns CDR1 NNHDY and CDR2 SYVADS. With V trimmed by 5 bases and J by 0 bases, 5 bases remained unmatched. The CDR3 DNA, read in part, is TGTGCCAGCAGGGACTGGAGGAGCTCCTATGAACAGTAC. Encoded protein: CASRDWRSSYEQY. In full, the CDR3 is CASRDWRSSYEQYF.

A word on this clone: Germline and genes here are mouse. Coverage ceases 1 residue before the CDR3 finishes, and the germline J gene fills in the end. The rearrangement joins TRBV12-1 to TRBJ2-7; maybe TRBD1 (5 bases). The germline V gene encodes CDR1 SGHSN and CDR2 HYEKVE. Trimming took off 2 bases at V and 2 bases at J, with 6 bases between the two ends. The CDR3 runs 12 residues. The CDR3 spells CASSPTAYEQYF. CDR3 bases read: TGTGCCAGCTCTCCGACAGCCTATGAACAGTAC.

A remark on this clone: Mouse gene names and germline throughout. Read data end 1 residue before the CDR3 end; the end is taken from the germline J gene. This chain connects TRBV3 to TRBJ2-3; the match to TRBD2 covers 7 bases. V shed 5 bases, J shed 1 base, and the junction held 3 bases outside the gene matches. CDR3 length equals 14 residues. The germline gives CDR1 SNHLY, CDR2 FYNGKV (reference sequence). The sequenced part of the CDR3 DNA is TGTGCCAGCAGCCTCGGGACTGGTGCAGAAACGCTGTAT. It translates to CASSLGTGAETLY. The CDR3 reads in full as CASSLGTGAETLYF.

This clone was counted a few times. The gene names given are mouse names. The read terminates 1 residue before the CDR3 end, so the remaining end is supplied by the germline J gene. The chain combines TRBV19 with TRBJ2-7; possibly TRBD2 for D (6 bases). CDR3 size: 13 residues. Trimming removed 1 base at V and 6 bases at J, with 11 bases between. Germline CDR1 FNHDT, CDR2 SITEND (reference sequence). CDR3 DNA (partial): TGTGCCAGCAGTATATGGGCGGGGGGTGAACAGTAC. This gives the protein CASSIWAGGEQY. Given in full, the CDR3 is CASSIWAGGEQYF.